This TCR beta chain was captured in a study of sequential checkpoint blockade in melanoma. Study-wide background: Each arm's sequence ended with maintenance nivolumab. After nivolumab or ipilimumab alone, twenty-two patients had week-13 rebiopsies.

This sample's treatment: randomized to nivolumab then ipilimumab (arm A) or the reverse (arm B). The CDR3 has 15 amino acids. With V trimmed by 0 bases and J by 4 bases, 0 bases remained unmatched. CDR1 and CDR2 (germline): SGDLS, YYNGEE. The table came from immunoSEQ multiplex PCR; TCRdb's copy has only in-frame clones and leaves some out. The sample holds roughly 1,400 clones, about 24% seen once. This clone is medium-sized. Sample: tumor tissue (inferred from file names), taken from a patient given nivolumab and ipilimumab in sequence. This sequence originates from a human donor with melanoma. The chain links TRBV9 to TRBJ2-5, with 13 bases fitting TRBD2. CDR3 residues: CASSVGTSGGETQYF. The DNA for the CDR3 is TGTGCCAGCAGCGTAGGGACTAGCGGGGGAGAGACCCAGTACTTC.